The clone carrying this T cell receptor (beta chain) was found many times. What it binds is not known. This entry belongs to a study of early T cells in non-severe SARS-CoV-2 infection. Study as a whole: Alpha and beta chains were unpaired, from unsorted whole-blood bulk RNA.

The TCR library protocol attached unique molecular identifiers to the individual cDNA molecules. TCRdb recomputed calls from the 5' RACE reads with MiXCR, one row per CDR3 protein. The table has tens of thousands of distinct CDR3 sequences, 10% seen once. Points from the study as a whole: Anti-spike CD8 responses were favored in VDJdb matching, and private and CD4 specificities were missed.

Germline V gene sequence: CDR1 DFQATT, CDR2 SNEGSKA (reference sequence). The junction had 11 bases not matched to a gene; V was cut back by 6 bases and J by 2 bases. The CDR3 loop spans 15 amino acids. This sequence originates from an adult who was a healthcare worker with PCR-confirmed SARS-CoV-2 infection or an uninfected control (not recorded which). The chain combines TRBV20-1 with TRBJ2-7; TRBD2 aligns across 9 bases. Sequencing was performed on whole blood, taken at baseline. The CDR3 nucleotides read TGCAGTGCCCTCACCCCACGCGGGAGGGCCTACGAGCAGTACTTC. Residues: CSALTPRGRAYEQYF.